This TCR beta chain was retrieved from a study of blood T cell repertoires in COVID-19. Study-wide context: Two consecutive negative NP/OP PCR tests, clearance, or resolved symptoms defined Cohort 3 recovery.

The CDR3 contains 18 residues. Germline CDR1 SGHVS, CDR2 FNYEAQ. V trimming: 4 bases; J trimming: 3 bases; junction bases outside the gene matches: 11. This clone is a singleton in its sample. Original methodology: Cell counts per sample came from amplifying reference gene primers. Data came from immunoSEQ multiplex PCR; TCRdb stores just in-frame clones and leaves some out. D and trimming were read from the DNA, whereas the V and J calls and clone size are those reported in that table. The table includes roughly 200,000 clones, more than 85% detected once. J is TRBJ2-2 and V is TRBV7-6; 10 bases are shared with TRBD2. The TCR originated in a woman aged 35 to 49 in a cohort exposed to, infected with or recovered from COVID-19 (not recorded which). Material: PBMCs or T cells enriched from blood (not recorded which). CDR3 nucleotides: TGTGCCAGCAGCTCCGACGCAAGAGGGACTAGCGACACCGGGGAGCTGTTTTTT. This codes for CASSSDARGTSDTGELFF.